Below are 17 T cell receptor beta chains sequenced from a single sample in a study of STAT5B mutations in CD4+ large granular lymphocyte leukemia. The data were produced by immunoSEQ multiplex PCR, yet TCRdb's version contains in-frame clones alone and is incomplete. The sample lists tens of thousands of clones, around 67% occurring once. Sequenced material: CD4+ T cells from blood buffy coats. The origin of the receptors is a human donor in good health.

The V call is TRBV29-1, the J call TRBJ1-1, with D possibly being TRBD1 (6 bases). The CDR3 consists of 15 residues. The ends were cut back, 5 bases at V and 5 bases at J, with 21 bases in the middle. The V gene's germline CDR1 is SQVTM and CDR2 ANQGSEA. Here the CDR3 reads CSVYDHTGSGTEAFF. For the CDR3, the DNA is TGCAGCGTTTACGACCACACAGGGTCGGGTACTGAAGCTTTCTTT.

With respect to this clone: Its ends do not fully match the called genes, so a read error is possible. The J gene is TRBJ2-1, the V gene TRBV7-7; D might be TRBD2 (7 bases). The CDR3 is made up of 15 amino acids. Germline V gene sequence: CDR1 SSHAT, CDR2 FNYEAQ (reference sequence). CDR3 in DNA: TGTGCTAGCAGCAAAGGGGGGGGAAGTCGTGGTGAGCAGTTCTTC. Protein: CASSKGGGSRGEQFF.

Worth noting for this clone: One junction end does not reproduce the germline sequence, and a read error may be involved. The V call is TRBV10-3, the J call TRBJ2-3; 9 positions match TRBD1. In germline, CDR1 is ENHRY, CDR2 SYGVKD. This CDR3 spans 14 amino acids. The CDR3 loop reads CANSQGAEADMQYF. CDR3 coding DNA: TGTGCCAACTCACAGGGGGCTGAGGCAGATATGCAGTATTTT.

This clone occurred a few times. The gene calls are TRBV7-2 and TRBJ1-5; D not resolved. V was pared by 5 bases and J by 3 bases, with 8 bases between. Germline CDR1 is SGHTA and CDR2 is FQGNSA. The length of the CDR3 is 13 residues. CDR3 sequence: CASSGPYNQPQHF. The CDR3 DNA reads TGTGCCAGCAGCGGGCCGTACAATCAGCCCCAGCATTTT.

V usage is TRBV6-6 and J usage is TRBJ2-1, with D tentatively TRBD2 (7 bases). V lost 6 bases and J lost 2, with 17 bases in between. Germline V lookup: CDR1 MNHNY, CDR2 SVGAGI (reference sequence). The CDR3 length is 16 residues. CDR3 coding DNA: TGTGCCAGCAGAGCCCTAGGCGGGGGCACCTACAATGAGCAGTTCTTC. Its protein product is CASRALGGGTYNEQFF.

The chain carries TRBV21-1 and TRBJ1-1. TRBV21-1 is shown as a pseudogene. The CDR3 is 15 amino acids. CDR3 amino acids: CASSKEKGENTEAFF. The DNA for the CDR3 is TGTGCCAGCAGCAAAGAAAAAGGCGAGAACACTGAAGCTTTCTTT.

The chain couples TRBV4-2 to TRBJ1-2, with D uncertain. CDR3 length equals 16 residues. The germline V and J ends were trimmed by 0 bases and 1 base, with 12 bases remaining between them. Per the germline V gene, CDR1 is LGHNA and CDR2 is YNFKEQ. CDR3 sequence reads: CASSQEAITLNYGYTF. CDR3 in DNA: TGTGCCAGCAGCCAAGAAGCGATCACCCTTAACTATGGCTACACCTTC.

The rearrangement links TRBV2 to TRBJ2-7; no reliable D call. The ends were cut back, 6 bases at V and 6 bases at J, with 18 bases in the middle. In germline, CDR1 is SNHLY, CDR2 FYNNEI. This CDR3 is 14 amino acids long. CDR3 in DNA: TGTGCCAGCAGGCGCGAGCGAATGGCTGGCGAGCAGTACTTC. This translates into CASRRERMAGEQYF.

The J gene is TRBJ2-1, the V gene TRBV14; TRBD2 agrees at 7 bases. Trimming cost V 5 bases and J 7 bases; bases outside gene matches: 8. CDR1 is SGHDN, CDR2 FVKESK, per germline. The CDR3 is 14 amino acids. DNA for the CDR3: TGTGCCAGCAGCGCCCTGGTGGGGGGGAATGAGCAGTTCTTC. Residues: CASSALVGGNEQFF. Using reference TRBV14 and TRBJ2-1 for the parts outside the CDR3, the full variable domain is EAGVTQFPSHSVIEKGQTVTLRCDPISGHDNLYWYRRVMGKEIKFLLHFVKESKQDESGMPNNRFLAERTGGTYSTLKVQPAELEDSGVYFCASSALVGGNEQFFGPGTRLTVL.

In its sample, this clone was seen a few times. The rearrangement joins TRBV5-1 to TRBJ1-2, with TRBD1 matching over 7 bases. Per the germline V gene, CDR1 is SGHRS and CDR2 is YFSETQ. V shed 0 bases, J shed 5 bases, and the junction held 4 bases outside the gene matches. CDR3 length equals 14 residues. In DNA form, the CDR3 reads TGCGCCAGCAGCTTGGGGACAGGCGATTATGGCTACACCTTC. It encodes CASSLGTGDYGYTF.

This chain connects TRBV10-3 to TRBJ2-2, with 7 bases identical to TRBD1. Germline CDR1 ENHRY, CDR2 SYGVKD. The CDR3 loop spans 14 amino acids. With V trimmed by 6 bases and J by 1 base, 2 bases remained unmatched. This CDR3 is CAIRGTENTGELFF. Written as DNA, the CDR3 is TGTGCCATCAGAGGGACAGAGAACACCGGGGAGCTGTTTTTT.

The chain couples TRBV4-1 to TRBJ1-4, with D possibly being TRBD1 (6 bases). This CDR3 spans 14 amino acids. V gave up 1 base and J gave up 8 bases, with 11 bases separating them. Germline CDR1 and CDR2: MGHRA and YSYEKL. In DNA form, the CDR3 reads TGCGCCAGCAGCCAAGTTAGAGGGGGGGAAAAACTGTTTTTT. Protein product: CASSQVRGGEKLFF.

The chain carries TRBV5-1 and TRBJ2-1; possible D gene TRBD2, 6 bases. This CDR3 comprises 15 residues. Germline CDR1 reads SGHRS; CDR2 reads YFSETQ. With 1 base removed from V and 4 bases from J, the gap between germline ends came to 12 bases. The CDR3 loop is CASSLSLAKYNEQFF. For the CDR3, the DNA is TGCGCCAGCAGCTTGAGTCTAGCGAAGTACAATGAGCAGTTCTTC. Looking up the rest from reference TRBV5-1 and TRBJ2-1 gives the full variable domain: KAGVTQTPRYLIKTRGQQVTLSCSPISGHRSVSWYQQTPGQGLQFLFEYFSETQRNKGNFPGRFSGRQFSNSRSEMNVSTLELGDSALYLCASSLSLAKYNEQFFGPGTRLTVL.

The rearrangement links TRBV19 to TRBJ1-4, with 8 bases that match TRBD1. The ends lost 7 bases at V and 8 bases at J; junction bases unmatched: 15. CDR1 and CDR2 from the germline V gene are LNHDA and SQIVND (reference sequence). The CDR3 is 16 amino acids. The CDR3 nucleotides read TGTGCCAGTATGGGACAGGAGGGCTCCCGGCGAGAAAAACTGTTTTTT. Encoded protein: CASMGQEGSRREKLFF.

The CDR3 protein is CASSVDRKTGELFF. In DNA form, the CDR3 reads TGCGCCAGCAGCGTTGACAGGAAGACCGGGGAGCTGTTTTTT. This chain links TRBV5-1 with TRBJ2-2; D possibly corresponds to TRBD1 (6 bases). The CDR3 runs 14 residues. V was trimmed by 4 bases and J by 5 bases, leaving 12 bases between them. Germline lookup yields CDR1 SGHRS and CDR2 YFSETQ.

This rearrangement joins TRBV4-3 to TRBJ2-6; TRBD1 might be the D (6 bases). The CDR3 sequence is 15 residues long. V shed 1 base and J shed 4 bases, with 8 bases lying between them. Germline V CDR1 and CDR2: LGHNA, YSLEER. The chain's CDR3 is CASSQAQGGANVLTF. In DNA form, the CDR3 reads TGCGCCAGCAGCCAAGCCCAGGGGGGGGCCAACGTCCTGACTTTC.

This chain joins TRBV9 and TRBJ2-7; no definite D call. Germline V lookup: CDR1 SGDLS, CDR2 YYNGEE. V dropped 0 bases and J dropped 1 base, with 8 bases sitting between them. The CDR3 contains 14 residues. The CDR3 here is CASSVDLGSYEQYF. The CDR3 nucleotides read TGTGCCAGCAGCGTAGATCTGGGTTCCTACGAGCAGTACTTC.